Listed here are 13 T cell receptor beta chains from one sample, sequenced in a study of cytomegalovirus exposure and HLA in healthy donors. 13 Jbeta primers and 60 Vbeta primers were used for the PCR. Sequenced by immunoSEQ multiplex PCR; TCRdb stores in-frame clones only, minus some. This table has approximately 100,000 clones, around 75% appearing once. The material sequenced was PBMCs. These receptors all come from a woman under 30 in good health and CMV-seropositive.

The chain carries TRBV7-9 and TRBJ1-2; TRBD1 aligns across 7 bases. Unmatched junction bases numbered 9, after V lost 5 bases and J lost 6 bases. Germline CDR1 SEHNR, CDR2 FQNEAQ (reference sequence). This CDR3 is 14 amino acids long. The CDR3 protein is CASSRGQLFDGYTF. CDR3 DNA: TGTGCCAGCAGCCGGGGACAGCTTTTTGATGGCTACACCTTC. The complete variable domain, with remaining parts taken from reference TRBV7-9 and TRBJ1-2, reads DTGVSQNPRHKITKRGQNVTFRCDPISEHNRLYWYRQTLGQGPEFLTYFQNEAQLEKSRLLSDRFSAERPKGSFSTLEIQRTEQGDSAMYLCASSRGQLFDGYTFGSGTRLTVV.

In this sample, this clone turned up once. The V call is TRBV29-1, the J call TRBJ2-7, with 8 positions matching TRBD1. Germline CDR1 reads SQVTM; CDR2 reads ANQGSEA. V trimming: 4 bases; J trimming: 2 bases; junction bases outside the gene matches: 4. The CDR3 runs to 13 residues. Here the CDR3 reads CSVGAGGAYEQYF. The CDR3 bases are TGCAGCGTTGGGGCAGGGGGCGCCTACGAGCAGTACTTC.

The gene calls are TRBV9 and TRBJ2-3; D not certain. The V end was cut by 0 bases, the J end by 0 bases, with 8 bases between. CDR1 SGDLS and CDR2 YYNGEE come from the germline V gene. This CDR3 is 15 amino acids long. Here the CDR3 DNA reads TGTGCCAGCAGCGTAGCTCCTTCTAGCACAGATACGCAGTATTTT. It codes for CASSVAPSSTDTQYF.

The CDR3 nucleotides read TGTGCCTGGAGTTCGGGACTAGCGTGGAATGAGCAGTTCTTC. Translated: CAWSSGLAWNEQFF. V gene TRBV30 combines with J gene TRBJ2-1, with 10 nucleotides matching TRBD2. Trimming took 2 bases from V and 7 from J; bases not matched to a gene: 5. The CDR3 totals 14 residues. Per germline, CDR1 GTSNPN and CDR2 SVGIG (reference sequence).

In DNA form, the CDR3 reads TGTGCCAGCAGCTTAGGTAGCGGGGGTTACAATGAGCAGTTCTTC. It specifies CASSLGSGGYNEQFF. V gene TRBV7-9 combines with J gene TRBJ2-1, with 9 bases matching TRBD2. The CDR3 totals 15 residues. V shed 1 base, J shed 4 bases, and the junction held 2 bases outside the gene matches. Germline values: CDR1 SEHNR, CDR2 FQNEAQ (reference sequence).

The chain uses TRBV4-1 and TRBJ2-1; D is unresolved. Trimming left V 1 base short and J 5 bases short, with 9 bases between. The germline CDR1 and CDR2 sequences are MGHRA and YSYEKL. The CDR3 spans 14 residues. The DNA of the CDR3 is TGCGCCAGCAGCCAAGGCCGGTCCCACAATGAGCAGTTCTTC. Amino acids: CASSQGRSHNEQFF.

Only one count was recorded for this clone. In nucleotides, the CDR3 is TGCAGTGCTAGCAGGAATGAGCAGTTCTTC. Translation: CSASRNEQFF. The genes are TRBV20-1 and TRBJ2-1; D ambiguous. The CDR3 extends over 10 amino acids. Trimming took off 3 bases at V and 7 bases at J, with 4 bases between the two ends. Germline V gene data show CDR1 as DFQATT and CDR2 as SNEGSKA (reference sequence).

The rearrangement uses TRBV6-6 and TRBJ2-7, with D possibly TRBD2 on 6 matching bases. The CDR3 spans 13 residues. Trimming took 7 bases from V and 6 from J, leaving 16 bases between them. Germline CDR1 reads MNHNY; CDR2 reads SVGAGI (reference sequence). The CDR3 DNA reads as TGTGCCAGCATGCCGGCTTTGGGGGGCGAGCAGTACTTC. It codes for CASMPALGGEQYF.

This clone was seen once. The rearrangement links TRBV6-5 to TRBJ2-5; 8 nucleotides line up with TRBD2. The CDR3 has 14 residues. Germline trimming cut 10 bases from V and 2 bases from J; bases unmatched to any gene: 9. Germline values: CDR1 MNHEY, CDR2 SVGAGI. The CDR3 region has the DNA TGTGCCACCCAACTAGCGGACTTACAAGAGACCCAGTACTTC. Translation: CATQLADLQETQYF.

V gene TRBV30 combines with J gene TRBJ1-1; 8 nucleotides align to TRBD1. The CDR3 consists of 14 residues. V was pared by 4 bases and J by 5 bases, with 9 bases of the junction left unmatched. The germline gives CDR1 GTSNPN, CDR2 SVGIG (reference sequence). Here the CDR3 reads CAWNPGTGGTEAFF. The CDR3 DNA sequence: TGTGCCTGGAACCCCGGGACAGGTGGAACTGAAGCTTTCTTT.

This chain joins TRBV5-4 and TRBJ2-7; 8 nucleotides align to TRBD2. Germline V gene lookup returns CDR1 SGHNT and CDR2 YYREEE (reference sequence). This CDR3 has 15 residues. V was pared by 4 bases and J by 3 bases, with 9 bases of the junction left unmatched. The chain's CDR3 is CASSRPSGSYYEQYF. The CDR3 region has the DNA TGTGCCAGCAGCCGCCCCAGCGGGAGTTACTACGAGCAGTACTTC.

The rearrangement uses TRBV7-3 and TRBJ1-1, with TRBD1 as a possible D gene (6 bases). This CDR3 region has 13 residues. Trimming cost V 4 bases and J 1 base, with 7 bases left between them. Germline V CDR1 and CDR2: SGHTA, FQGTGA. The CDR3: CASSSTGNTEAFF. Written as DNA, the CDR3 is TGTGCCAGCAGCTCGACAGGGAACACTGAAGCTTTCTTT.

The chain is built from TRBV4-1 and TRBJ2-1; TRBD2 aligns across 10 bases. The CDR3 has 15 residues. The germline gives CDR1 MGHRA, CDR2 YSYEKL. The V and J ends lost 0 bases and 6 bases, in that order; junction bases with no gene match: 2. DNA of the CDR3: TGCGCCAGCAGCCAAGATCGACTAGCGGGCAATGAGCAGTTCTTC. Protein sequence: CASSQDRLAGNEQFF.